This T cell receptor beta chain originates from a study of a mutant IDH1 vaccine in newly diagnosed glioma (dated by TCRdb to the early 2020s). Study-wide context: Vaccination began 4-6 weeks after radiotherapy alone, or alongside temozolomide cycles in the chemotherapy-containing groups. Before enrollment, most patients had been given radiochemotherapy with temozolomide as standard therapy, while the rest had received either radiotherapy alone or temozolomide alone. Of the roughly 32 treated patients, 62.5% were male and roughly 38% were female, and a mean age of roughly 40 years was recorded. For exploratory analyses, longitudinal TCRB deep sequencing was carried out in under 30 treated patients wherever samples were available. Peripheral blood was collected at six visits: V03 (baseline), V05, V07, V10, V12 and V13. The week-35 safety follow-up was designated visit V12, and the week-47 end of study was designated visit V13. What the work shows at the level of the full study, not this receptor alone: Immune responses induced by the vaccine were seen in approximately 92% of patients across multiple MHC alleles. No apparent relationship was observed between pseudoprogression and alterations in the top peripheral T cell clonotypes detected by TCRB sequencing. Selection of PBMC samples for TCRB deep sequencing was based on availability. It was noted by the authors that analyses of patient blood samples could not be reproduced owing to sample limitations.

As regards this clone: Its recognized antigen is unknown. The record has no base qualities; no much larger clone is one base away.

The germline V end is reduced by 1 base and the J end by 8 bases; junction bases left unmatched: 8. The germline V gene encodes CDR1 KGHSH and CDR2 LQKENI. Measured from the cysteine to the phenylalanine, the CDR3 is 15 residues long. Here the CDR3 DNA is all that survives: 45 bases in frame from base 1. Reading the label with the study, this specimen's time point is: week 35, safety follow-up. Each vaccine dose was 300 ug of a 20-mer mutant IDH1 peptide in Montanide, given subcutaneously with topical imiquimod. Patients were given eight vaccinations, in weeks 1, 3, 5, 7, 11, 15, 19 and 23, which matched visits V03 through V10. The donors had newly diagnosed IDH1-mutant astrocytomas of WHO grade 3 or 4 that showed loss of nuclear ATRX. The samples were drawn from NOA16, a multicentre, single-arm, open-label phase I trial in Germany that tested a mutant IDH1 peptide vaccine in humans for the first time. Genomic DNA for TCRB sequencing was isolated from EDTA blood with the DNeasy Blood and Tissue Kit.

Library prep was done by the immunoSEQ multiplex PCR assay. Rearranged TCR beta chain sequences were amplified using the hsTCRB Kit according to the manufacturer's protocol. An Illumina MiSeq was used to sequence the TCRB libraries. Under the source paper's analysis protocol: Demultiplexing, trimming and gene mapping were performed with the kit vendor's proprietary platform. The table was pulled from immuneACCESS by TCRdb, which kept in-frame rearrangements only. Such tables lose some clones; where checked, under half of the loss comes from unresolved V genes, and the rest has no known cause. V and J calls and clone size are copied from that table; D and trimming were computed from the DNA. Recorded for this sample are 50,000 to 70,000 clones; 60% to 75% of them occurred a single time. Around 4.5% of the sample is held by the ten biggest clonotypes.

The chain is assembled from TRBV18 and TRBJ1-3; a stretch of 7 junction bases matches TRBD1. The input for sequencing was PBMCs, taken from a glioma patient whose treatment included an IDH1 peptide vaccine. The receptor was isolated from a man aged 50 to 59 with glioma. The CDR3 corresponds to CASSPRQGLLDTIYF. The DNA sequence reads TGTGCCAGCTCACCACGACAGGGACTTTTGGACACCATATATTTT.